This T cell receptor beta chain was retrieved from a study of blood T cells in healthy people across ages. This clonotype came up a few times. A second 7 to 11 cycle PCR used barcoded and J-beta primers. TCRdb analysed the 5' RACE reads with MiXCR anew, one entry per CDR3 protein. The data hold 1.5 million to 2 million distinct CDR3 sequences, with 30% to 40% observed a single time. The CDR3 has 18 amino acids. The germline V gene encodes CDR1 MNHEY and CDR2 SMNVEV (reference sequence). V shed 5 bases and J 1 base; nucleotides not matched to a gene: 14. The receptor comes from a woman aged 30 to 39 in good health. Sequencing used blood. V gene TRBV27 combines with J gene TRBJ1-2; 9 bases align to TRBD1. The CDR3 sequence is CASSPLVTGGGSNYGYTF. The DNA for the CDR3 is TGTGCCAGCAGTCCCCTGGTGACAGGGGGAGGAAGTAACTATGGCTACACCTTC.